These T cell receptor beta chains were read from a single sample in a study of T cells in localized non-small cell lung cancer. Profiling relied on immunoSEQ multiplex PCR, and the TCRdb table lists in-frame clones only, not all of them. The table has about 21,000 clones, approximately 81% seen once. Sequencing used PBMCs, obtained before any cancer treatment. All receptors come from a woman aged 35-70 years with stage II squamous cell lung carcinoma. CDR3s include the opening cysteine and the closing phenylalanine or tryptophan. The order of the fields is D gene, J gene, V gene, clone size, CDR3 DNA, CDR3 protein. A D gene is named only where the DNA matches it firmly. The size entry is marked missing in some rows and otherwise reads once, few, many or a size class.

d_call: .
j_call: TRBJ2-7
v_call: TRBV19
clone_size: .
cdr3_nt: TGTGCCAGTAGTATAGGGGGGACGCGAACCTACGAGCAGTACTTC
cdr3_aa: CASSIGGTRTYEQYF

d_call: TRBD1
j_call: TRBJ1-5
v_call: TRBV6-5
clone_size: few
cdr3_nt: TGTGCCAGCAGTTACTCCAGACAGGGACTTCAGCCCCAGCATTTT
cdr3_aa: CASSYSRQGLQPQHF

d_call: .
j_call: TRBJ1-6
v_call: TRBV6-4
clone_size: .
cdr3_nt: TGTGCCAGCAGCGTTGAACAGGGAGGTAATTCACCCCTCCACTTT
cdr3_aa: CASSVEQGGNSPLHF

d_call: TRBD1
j_call: TRBJ2-3
v_call: TRBV28
clone_size: .
cdr3_nt: TGTGCCAGCAGTTGGACAGGGGCAGGAGCGCAGTATTTT
cdr3_aa: CASSWTGAGAQYF

d_call: .
j_call: TRBJ1-5
v_call: TRBV23-1
clone_size: few
cdr3_nt: TGCGCCAGCAGTCGCAATCGGGTTTTAAGGAGAAACCCAACCTATAGCAATCAGCCCCAGCATTTT
cdr3_aa: CASSRNRVLRRNPTYSNQPQHF

d_call: TRBD1
j_call: TRBJ2-5
v_call: TRBV5-1
clone_size: .
cdr3_nt: TGCGCCAGCAGCCCTGACAGGGTACAAGAGACCCAGTACTTC
cdr3_aa: CASSPDRVQETQYF

d_call: TRBD1
j_call: TRBJ1-2
v_call: TRBV13
clone_size: once
cdr3_nt: TGTGCCAGCAGCCTAGTAATAGGGACAGCATATGGCTACACCTTC
cdr3_aa: CASSLVIGTAYGYTF

d_call: .
j_call: TRBJ2-5
v_call: TRBV18
clone_size: .
cdr3_nt: TGTGCCAGCTCACCTGGGGCGACCCAGTACTTC
cdr3_aa: CASSPGATQYF

d_call: .
j_call: TRBJ2-1
v_call: TRBV7-9
clone_size: once
cdr3_nt: TGTGCCAGCAGCTTAGTGGTCTCCTCAGTCTACTATGGGGAGCAGTTCTTC
cdr3_aa: CASSLVVSSVYYGEQFF

d_call: .
j_call: TRBJ1-1
v_call: TRBV6-6
clone_size: .
cdr3_nt: TGTGCCAGCAGTTACGACCGGTACGGGGCCAACACTGAAGCTTTCTTT
cdr3_aa: CASSYDRYGANTEAFF

d_call: .
j_call: TRBJ2-1
v_call: TRBV6-5
clone_size: .
cdr3_nt: TGTGCCAGCAGTTCGCAGTGGGGAGACGGGCAGTTCTTC
cdr3_aa: CASSSQWGDGQFF

d_call: .
j_call: TRBJ2-7
v_call: TRBV19
clone_size: few
cdr3_nt: TGTGCCAGTAGTATAATTGGCTCCTACGAGCAGTACTTC
cdr3_aa: CASSIIGSYEQYF

d_call: .
j_call: TRBJ1-1
v_call: TRBV11-2
clone_size: .
cdr3_nt: TGTGCCAGCAGCTTAGGTAGTATCGAAACCACTGAAGCTTTCTTT
cdr3_aa: CASSLGSIETTEAFF

d_call: .
j_call: TRBJ2-4
v_call: TRBV10-2
clone_size: .
cdr3_nt: TGCGCCAGCAGTGGGGCCCATGGACTGTCAGCCAAAAACATTCAGTACTTC
cdr3_aa: CASSGAHGLSAKNIQYF

d_call: .
j_call: TRBJ2-5
v_call: TRBV7-6
clone_size: .
cdr3_nt: TGTGCCAGCAGCCGAGACCCCCAAGAGACCCAGTACTTC
cdr3_aa: CASSRDPQETQYF

d_call: .
j_call: TRBJ1-2
v_call: TRBV27
clone_size: few
cdr3_nt: TGTGCCACCGCGTCGCTGGACCGCACCTCGACTGGCTACACCTTC
cdr3_aa: CATASLDRTSTGYTF

d_call: .
j_call: TRBJ2-2
v_call: TRBV2
clone_size: .
cdr3_nt: TGTGCCAGCAGCACAGGGAACACCGGGGAGCTGTTTTTT
cdr3_aa: CASSTGNTGELFF

d_call: .
j_call: TRBJ2-3
v_call: TRBV5-4
clone_size: few
cdr3_nt: TGTGCCAGCAGCACGAGAGCAGATACGCAGTATTTT
cdr3_aa: CASSTRADTQYF

d_call: .
j_call: TRBJ2-7
v_call: TRBV5-1
clone_size: .
cdr3_nt: TGCGCCAGCAGCTTGAATGGAGACGGAAGCTCCTACGAGCAGTACTTC
cdr3_aa: CASSLNGDGSSYEQYF

d_call: TRBD1
j_call: TRBJ2-2
v_call: TRBV9
clone_size: .
cdr3_nt: TGTGCCAGCAGCTCGACAGGGGGCACCGGGGAGCTGTTTTTT
cdr3_aa: CASSSTGGTGELFF

d_call: TRBD1
j_call: TRBJ2-1
v_call: TRBV6-1
clone_size: once
cdr3_nt: TGTGCCAGCAGTGAAAAAAGACAGGGCTCCTACAATGAGCAGTTCTTC
cdr3_aa: CASSEKRQGSYNEQFF

d_call: TRBD1
j_call: TRBJ1-2
v_call: TRBV5-5
clone_size: .
cdr3_nt: TGTGCCAGCAGCACCAGGGGGGGTATCGCTAGCTACACCTTC
cdr3_aa: CASSTRGGIASYTF

d_call: .
j_call: TRBJ2-1
v_call: TRBV7-2
clone_size: .
cdr3_nt: TGTGCCAGCAGCTCTGCCCAGGCGCGGTTCTTC
cdr3_aa: CASSSAQARFF

d_call: .
j_call: TRBJ2-5
v_call: TRBV2
clone_size: .
cdr3_nt: TGTGCCAGCAGAGTACAGGGAGGGGGCGAGACCCAGTACTTC
cdr3_aa: CASRVQGGGETQYF

d_call: .
j_call: TRBJ2-7
v_call: TRBV19
clone_size: .
cdr3_nt: TGTGCCAGTAGTATGAGGGGACATCAGACGACGGGGGGATACGAGCAGTACTTC
cdr3_aa: CASSMRGHQTTGGYEQYF

d_call: .
j_call: TRBJ1-5
v_call: TRBV7-6
clone_size: .
cdr3_nt: TGTGCCAGCAGCTTAGACCGTGGCAGGGACAATAGCAATCAGCCCCAGCATTTT
cdr3_aa: CASSLDRGRDNSNQPQHF

d_call: TRBD1
j_call: TRBJ1-2
v_call: TRBV29-1
clone_size: .
cdr3_nt: TGCAGCGTCGAGAGTCCCGGGACAGGAATGGGCTATGGCTACACCTTC
cdr3_aa: CSVESPGTGMGYGYTF

d_call: .
j_call: TRBJ1-5
v_call: TRBV5-3
clone_size: .
cdr3_nt: TGTGCCAGAAGCTCCGACAGATATAGCAATCAGCCCCAGCATTTT
cdr3_aa: CARSSDRYSNQPQHF

d_call: .
j_call: TRBJ2-7
v_call: TRBV28
clone_size: .
cdr3_nt: TGTGCCAGCAGTTCAGTCATGGACTACGAGCAGTACTTC
cdr3_aa: CASSSVMDYEQYF

d_call: TRBD1
j_call: TRBJ1-1
v_call: TRBV28
clone_size: .
cdr3_nt: TGTGCCAGCGCCCAGGGGGCCGGTGAAGCTTTCTTT
cdr3_aa: CASAQGAGEAFF

d_call: TRBD1
j_call: TRBJ1-5
v_call: TRBV27
clone_size: .
cdr3_nt: TGTGCCAGCGGGACCGGGACAGATAGCAATCAGCCCCAGCATTTT
cdr3_aa: CASGTGTDSNQPQHF

d_call: TRBD1
j_call: TRBJ1-2
v_call: TRBV4-3
clone_size: .
cdr3_nt: TGCGCCAGCAGCTATTCCAGGGGGAACTATGGCTACACCTTC
cdr3_aa: CASSYSRGNYGYTF

d_call: TRBD2
j_call: TRBJ2-1
v_call: TRBV7-9
clone_size: few
cdr3_nt: TGTGCCAGCAGAAAAACTAGCGGGATTTGGTTCTTC
cdr3_aa: CASRKTSGIWFF

d_call: .
j_call: TRBJ2-7
v_call: TRBV19
clone_size: once
cdr3_nt: TGTGCCAGTAGTGAGAGGGGGGGTGACTACGAGCAGTACTTC
cdr3_aa: CASSERGGDYEQYF

d_call: TRBD2
j_call: TRBJ2-7
v_call: TRBV18
clone_size: .
cdr3_nt: TGTGCCAGCTCACCGGGACTAGCGGGAATCTACGAGCAGTACTTC
cdr3_aa: CASSPGLAGIYEQYF

d_call: TRBD2
j_call: TRBJ2-7
v_call: TRBV29-1
clone_size: .
cdr3_nt: TGCAGTGGCGGGAGCGCCTACGAGCAGTACTTC
cdr3_aa: CSGGSAYEQYF

d_call: .
j_call: TRBJ2-6
v_call: TRBV28
clone_size: .
cdr3_nt: TGTGCCAGCAGTTTATCCCGTTTAGGGAGAGGTACTGGGGCCAACGTCCTGACTTTC
cdr3_aa: CASSLSRLGRGTGANVLTF

d_call: .
j_call: TRBJ2-1
v_call: TRBV27
clone_size: .
cdr3_nt: TGTGCCAGCAGTCCCCAAGGCGGGATATACAATGAGCAGTTCTTC
cdr3_aa: CASSPQGGIYNEQFF

d_call: TRBD2
j_call: TRBJ2-5
v_call: TRBV7-7
clone_size: .
cdr3_nt: TGTGCCAGCAGCCCGATCGCGGCTAGCGGGCGGGAGACCCAGTACTTC
cdr3_aa: CASSPIAASGRETQYF

d_call: .
j_call: TRBJ1-1
v_call: TRBV13
clone_size: .
cdr3_nt: TGTGCCAGCAGCACGACAGTTAACACTGAAGCTTTCTTT
cdr3_aa: CASSTTVNTEAFF

d_call: .
j_call: TRBJ1-4
v_call: TRBV11-3
clone_size: once
cdr3_nt: TGTGCCAGCAGCTTCGGGTCCCGGAACGAAAAACTGTTTTTT
cdr3_aa: CASSFGSRNEKLFF

d_call: .
j_call: TRBJ1-1
v_call: TRBV4-3
clone_size: .
cdr3_nt: TGCGCCAGCAGCCAAGATTATTCGGGCACTGAAGCTTTCTTT
cdr3_aa: CASSQDYSGTEAFF

d_call: TRBD1
j_call: TRBJ1-1
v_call: TRBV6-1
clone_size: once
cdr3_nt: TGTGCCAGCAGTGGTCAGACAGGGCGAGATTACACTGAAGCTTTCTTT
cdr3_aa: CASSGQTGRDYTEAFF

d_call: .
j_call: TRBJ2-1
v_call: TRBV27
clone_size: .
cdr3_nt: TGTGCCAGCAGTAAGGGGCAGGGGTCCTACAATGAGCAGTTCTTC
cdr3_aa: CASSKGQGSYNEQFF

d_call: .
j_call: TRBJ1-5
v_call: TRBV7-2
clone_size: .
cdr3_nt: TGTGCCAGCAGCTTAGGGGCAGGGGAGTGGCAGCCCCAGCATTTT
cdr3_aa: CASSLGAGEWQPQHF

d_call: TRBD1
j_call: TRBJ1-5
v_call: TRBV29-1
clone_size: .
cdr3_nt: TGCAGCGTGTCAGCCGGGACAGGGGATCAGCCCCAGCATTTT
cdr3_aa: CSVSAGTGDQPQHF

d_call: .
j_call: TRBJ2-2
v_call: TRBV10-3
clone_size: .
cdr3_nt: TGTGCCATCAGTGAGTCGGGGGACACCCTTTTGAACACCGGGGAGCTGTTTTTT
cdr3_aa: CAISESGDTLLNTGELFF

d_call: .
j_call: TRBJ1-1
v_call: TRBV15
clone_size: .
cdr3_nt: TGTGCCACCAGCAGAGATCGGGGGAACACTGAAGCTTTCTTT
cdr3_aa: CATSRDRGNTEAFF

d_call: .
j_call: TRBJ2-7
v_call: TRBV4-3
clone_size: .
cdr3_nt: TGCGCCAGCAGCCAAGGAACAGGCCCCTACGAGCAGTACTTC
cdr3_aa: CASSQGTGPYEQYF

d_call: .
j_call: TRBJ2-6
v_call: TRBV6-6
clone_size: .
cdr3_nt: TGTGCCAGCAGTTACTCGAGGGGTGGGGCCAACGTCCTGACTTTC
cdr3_aa: CASSYSRGGANVLTF

d_call: .
j_call: TRBJ2-3
v_call: TRBV19
clone_size: once
cdr3_nt: TGTGCCAGTAGTAGGTTGAGCGGAAGGGGGACAGATACGCAGTATTTT
cdr3_aa: CASSRLSGRGTDTQYF

d_call: TRBD1
j_call: TRBJ2-2
v_call: TRBV4-1
clone_size: few
cdr3_nt: TGCGCCAGCAGCGAGTACCGGGACAGCTTAGGGAACACCGGGGAGCTGTTTTTT
cdr3_aa: CASSEYRDSLGNTGELFF

d_call: .
j_call: TRBJ2-7
v_call: TRBV7-9
clone_size: .
cdr3_nt: TGTGCCAGCAGCTTCATCGGGCCTTCTTCCTCCTACGAGCAGTACTTC
cdr3_aa: CASSFIGPSSSYEQYF